The clone carrying this T cell receptor (beta chain) was observed many times. Germline and junction disagree at one end, which may indicate a read error. The sample originates from a study of response to subunit inactivated influenza vaccine. Via MiXCR, TCRdb re-called the RT-PCR reads, giving one row per CDR3 protein. The sample has around 200,000 distinct CDR3 sequences; 13% to 15% are singletons. Here the sequenced sample was CD8+ T cells sorted from PBMCs, taken approximately 5 days after vaccination. The source is a man between 50 and 59 years old who received an inactivated influenza vaccine.

CDR3 DNA sequence: TGTGCCAGCAGCCTAGCGGGGCCACAGCTTCAAGAGACCCAGTACTTC. It specifies CASSLAGPQLQETQYF. The chain joins TRBV7-2 to TRBJ2-5, with 9 nucleotides matching TRBD2. This CDR3 contains 16 residues. Germline V gives CDR1 SGHTA, CDR2 FQGNSA.